This T cell receptor beta chain was found in a study of coeliac disease. Findings of the study overall: In active celiac disease, intraepithelial and lamina propria TRB and TRG repertoires were less clonal than controls.

TCRdb's table, derived via immunoSEQ multiplex PCR, lists solely in-frame clones and lacks some. Here the sample spans around 4,100 clones, 66% being singletons. This CDR3 contains 16 residues. V lost 2 bases and J lost 5; bases outside the gene matches: 12. CDR1 is SGHRS and CDR2 is YFSETQ in the germline V gene. To note about this clone: The antigen is unknown.

J is TRBJ2-5 and V is TRBV5-1; TRBD2 agrees at 7 bases. The receptor was isolated from a woman younger than 30 with active celiac disease. Sequencing used intraepithelial lymphocytes from the gut. DNA for the CDR3: TGCGCCAGCAGCTTTTCGAACCCGGGACTAACGGAGACCCAGTACTTC. Translated, it gives CASSFSNPGLTETQYF.